These T cell receptor beta chains were read from a single sample in a study of human T cells and chemical hapten exposure. TCRdb reanalysed the 5' RACE reads using MiXCR and keeps one entry per CDR3 protein. The repertoire holds more than 140,000 distinct CDR3 sequences, with roughly 4% as singletons. The receptor set was obtained from a female donor in good health. The CDR3 runs from the conserved cysteine through the conserved F or W. The D gene is left open where the match is weak. Clone size is not always given. Where it is, it says once, few, many or a class for expanded clones.

V gene	D gene	J gene	clone size	CDR3 protein	CDR3 DNA
TRBV19	NA	TRBJ1-1	many	CASQLRGMNTEAFF	TGTGCCAGTCAACTGAGGGGGATGAACACTGAAGCTTTCTTT
TRBV5-6	NA	TRBJ1-3	many	CASSSFEVSGVGNTIYF	TGTGCCAGCAGCTCATTTGAGGTGTCAGGGGTCGGAAACACCATATATTTT
TRBV6-5	NA	TRBJ2-2	NA	CASSYGRPRGTGELFF	TGTGCCAGCAGTTACGGACGCCCCCGGGGCACCGGGGAGCTGTTTTTT
TRBV29-1	NA	TRBJ1-1	many	CSSWDGREAFF	TGCAGCAGCTGGGACGGCCGTGAAGCTTTCTTT
TRBV5-1	NA	TRBJ1-5	many	CASSLDGQKHQPQHF	TGCGCCAGCAGCTTGGATGGACAGAAACATCAGCCCCAGCATTTT
TRBV15	NA	TRBJ2-5	many	CATSRDTREETQYF	TGTGCCACCAGCAGAGATACCAGGGAAGAGACCCAGTACTTC
TRBV5-1	NA	TRBJ2-5	many	CASSPDYQETQYF	TGCGCCAGCAGCCCGGACTATCAAGAGACCCAGTACTTC
TRBV6-5	NA	TRBJ1-2	many	CASSYDTHNYGYTF	TGTGCCAGCAGTTACGACACCCATAACTATGGCTACACCTTC
TRBV6-1	TRBD1	TRBJ1-5	NA	CASNSRDRNRPAQHF	TGTGCCAGCAATTCCCGGGACAGGAATCGTCCAGCCCAGCATTTT
TRBV6-2/TRBV6-3	NA	TRBJ2-2	many	CASSYGGTGELFF	TGTGCCAGCAGTTACGGGGGCACCGGGGAGCTGTTTTTT
TRBV6-2/TRBV6-3	TRBD2	TRBJ2-3	NA	CASSPRGAGETDTQYF	TGTGCCAGCTCACCCCGAGGGGCGGGGGAAACAGATACGCAGTATTTT
TRBV7-2	TRBD2	TRBJ2-1	many	CASSLVPGLAEQFF	TGTGCCAGCAGCTTAGTTCCGGGACTAGCGGAGCAGTTCTTC
TRBV11-1	TRBD1	TRBJ2-7	many	CASKDRSSYEQYF	TGTGCCAGCAAGGACAGGAGCTCCTACGAGCAGTACTTC
TRBV5-1	TRBD1	TRBJ1-1	many	CASSAGTGVRPEAFF	TGCGCCAGCAGCGCGGGGACAGGGGTGAGGCCTGAAGCTTTCTTT
TRBV24-1	NA	TRBJ2-3	many	CATSDPQAGSLDTQYF	TGTGCCACCAGTGATCCCCAAGCTGGGTCTCTTGATACGCAGTATTTT
TRBV5-1	NA	TRBJ1-5	many	CASSLYSNQPQHF	TGCGCCAGCAGCTTATATAGCAATCAGCCCCAGCATTTT
TRBV4-3	NA	TRBJ1-1	many	CASSQDRAGYTEAFF	TGCGCCAGCAGCCAAGATAGGGCAGGGTACACTGAAGCTTTCTTT
TRBV7-2	TRBD2	TRBJ2-1	few	CASTLSGLADNEQFF	TGTGCCAGCACCTTATCGGGACTAGCGGACAATGAGCAGTTCTTC
TRBV27	NA	TRBJ2-2	many	CASDRGGGGELFF	TGTGCCAGCGATAGAGGGGGAGGCGGGGAGCTGTTTTTT
TRBV6-1	NA	TRBJ1-3	many	CASNRMGSPGNTIYF	TGTGCCAGCAACCGAATGGGGAGTCCTGGAAACACCATATATTTT
TRBV28	NA	TRBJ2-3	many	CASSFLLGDTDTQYF	TGTGCCAGCAGTTTTTTATTAGGGGACACAGATACGCAGTATTTT
TRBV29-1	NA	TRBJ2-3	many	CSVGDQLTMEYF	TGCAGCGTTGGGGACCAGTTAACGATGGAGTATTTT
TRBV5-4	TRBD2	TRBJ2-5	many	CASSPGLAGDQETQYF	TGTGCCAGCAGCCCGGGACTAGCGGGGGACCAAGAGACCCAGTACTTC
TRBV18	TRBD2	TRBJ2-5	many	CASSPPSGGLKTQYF	TGTGCCAGCTCACCTCCCAGCGGGGGGTTGAAGACCCAGTACTTC
TRBV20-1	TRBD2	TRBJ2-7	NA	CSATSGPCVGEQYF	TGCAGTGCTACTAGCGGGCCCTGTGTTGGGGAGCAGTACTTC
TRBV30	TRBD1	TRBJ1-1	many	CAWTTGNTEAFF	TGTGCCTGGACGACAGGGAATACTGAAGCTTTCTTT
TRBV20-1	NA	TRBJ1-1	many	CSAPKGGEAPEAFF	TGCAGTGCTCCAAAGGGGGGGGAAGCCCCTGAAGCTTTCTTT
TRBV5-1	TRBD2	TRBJ2-1	few	CASSSRLAGGDEQFF	TGCGCCAGCAGCTCGAGACTAGCGGGGGGCGATGAGCAGTTCTTC
TRBV27	NA	TRBJ2-7	few	CASSYGGFSSYEQYF	TGTGCCAGCAGTTACGGGGGATTTAGCTCCTACGAGCAGTACTTC
TRBV19	TRBD1	TRBJ2-1	few	CASSRLQGAGYNEQFF	TGTGCCAGTAGTAGACTACAGGGGGCGGGCTACAATGAGCAGTTCTTC
TRBV20-1	NA	TRBJ2-7	many	CSARDRVAGSVEQYF	TGCAGTGCTAGAGATAGGGTGGCAGGGTCCGTCGAGCAGTACTTC
TRBV20-1	NA	TRBJ2-7	many	CSARDPQTYEQYF	TGCAGTGCTAGAGATCCCCAGACCTACGAGCAGTACTTC
TRBV7-3	NA	TRBJ2-1	many	CASSLQGGSSYNEQFF	TGTGCCAGCAGCCTCCAGGGTGGGAGCTCCTACAATGAGCAGTTCTTC
TRBV5-1	TRBD2	TRBJ2-7	many	CASSFLTSGDEQYF	TGCGCCAGCAGCTTTTTGACTAGCGGGGACGAGCAGTACTTC
TRBV7-8	NA	TRBJ1-1	many	CASSQWEGIEAFF	TGTGCCAGCAGCCAATGGGAGGGAATTGAAGCTTTCTTT
TRBV29-1	NA	TRBJ2-3	few	CSVEGGYTDTQYF	TGCAGCGTTGAAGGCGGCTACACAGATACGCAGTATTTT
TRBV5-1	TRBD1	TRBJ1-2	NA	CASSQGERGYTF	TGCGCCAGCAGTCAGGGGGAGCGTGGCTACACCTTC
TRBV2	NA	TRBJ2-6	many	CASTRLSFGAGANVLTF	NA
TRBV7-8	TRBD1	TRBJ1-1	few	CASSRQGASRSGAFF	TGTGCCAGCAGCCGACAGGGGGCTTCCAGATCGGGAGCTTTCTTT
TRBV7-2	NA	TRBJ1-1	NA	CASSLSLSGEAFF	TGTGCCAGCAGCTTAAGCTTGTCGGGAGAAGCTTTCTTT
TRBV3-1	TRBD2	TRBJ2-1	many	CASSQAAGGLRNEQFF	TGTGCCAGCAGCCAAGCCGCGGGGGGGCTTCGGAATGAGCAGTTCTTC
TRBV7-8	TRBD1	TRBJ2-3	many	CASSLAGQGASDTQYF	TGTGCCAGCAGCTTAGCGGGACAGGGGGCGTCAGATACGCAGTATTTT
TRBV9	NA	TRBJ2-1	many	CASTPGGGKSNEQFF	TGTGCCAGCACCCCAGGGGGGGGTAAATCCAATGAGCAGTTCTTC
TRBV5-1	TRBD2	TRBJ2-3	many	CASSLGTSGTDTQYF	TGCGCCAGCAGCTTAGGGACTAGCGGCACAGATACGCAGTATTTT
TRBV7-8	NA	TRBJ1-1	many	CASSFTRTYTEAFF	TGTGCCAGCAGCTTCACCCGGACCTACACTGAAGCTTTCTTT
TRBV10-3	NA	TRBJ1-1	few	CAISAQNVNTEAFF	TGTGCCATCAGTGCACAGAATGTGAACACTGAAGCTTTCTTT
TRBV2	TRBD2	TRBJ2-2	many	CASSVTGGTGELFF	TGTGCCAGCAGTGTAACGGGAGGGACCGGGGAGCTGTTTTTT
TRBV5-1	TRBD1	TRBJ1-4	many	CASSFRDRGNEKLFF	TGCGCCAGCAGCTTCCGGGACAGGGGCAATGAAAAACTGTTTTTT